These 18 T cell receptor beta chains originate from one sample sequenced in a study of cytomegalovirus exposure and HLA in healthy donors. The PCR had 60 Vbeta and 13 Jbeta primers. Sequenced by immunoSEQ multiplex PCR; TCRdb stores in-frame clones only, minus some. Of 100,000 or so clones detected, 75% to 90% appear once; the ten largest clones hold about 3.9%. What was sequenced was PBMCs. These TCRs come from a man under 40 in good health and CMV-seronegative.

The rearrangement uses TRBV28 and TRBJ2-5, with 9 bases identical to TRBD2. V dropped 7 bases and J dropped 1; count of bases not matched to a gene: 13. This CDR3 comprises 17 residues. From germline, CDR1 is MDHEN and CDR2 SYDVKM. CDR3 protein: CASTPRVGSGGQETQYF. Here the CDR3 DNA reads TGTGCCAGCACCCCAAGGGTGGGTAGCGGGGGCCAAGAGACCCAGTACTTC.

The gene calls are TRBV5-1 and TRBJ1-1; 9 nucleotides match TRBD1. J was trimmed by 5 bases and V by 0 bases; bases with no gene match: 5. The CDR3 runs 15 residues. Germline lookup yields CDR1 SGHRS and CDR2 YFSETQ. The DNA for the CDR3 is TGCGCCAGCAGCTTGGACAGGGGGCTTGGTACTGAAGCTTTCTTT. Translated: CASSLDRGLGTEAFF.

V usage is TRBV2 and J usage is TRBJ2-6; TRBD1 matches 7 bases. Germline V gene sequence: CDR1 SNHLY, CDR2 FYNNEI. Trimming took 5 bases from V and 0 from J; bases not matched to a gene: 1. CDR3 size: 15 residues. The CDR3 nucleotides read TGTGCCAGCAGTCCAGGGGGCTCTGGGGCCAACGTCCTGACTTTC. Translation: CASSPGGSGANVLTF.

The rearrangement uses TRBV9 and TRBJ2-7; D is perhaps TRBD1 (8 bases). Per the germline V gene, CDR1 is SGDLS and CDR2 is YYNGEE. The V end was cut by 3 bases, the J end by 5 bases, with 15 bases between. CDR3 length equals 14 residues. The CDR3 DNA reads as TGTGCCAGCAGCGACAGGGGGGGCGAAGACGAGCAGTACTTC. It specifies CASSDRGGEDEQYF.

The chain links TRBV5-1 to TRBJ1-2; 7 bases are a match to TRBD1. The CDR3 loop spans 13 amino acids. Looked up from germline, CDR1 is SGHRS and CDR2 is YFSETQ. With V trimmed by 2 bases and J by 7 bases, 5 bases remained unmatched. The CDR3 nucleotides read TGCGCCAGCAGCTTCGACAGGGTGGGTGGCTACACCTTC. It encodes CASSFDRVGGYTF.

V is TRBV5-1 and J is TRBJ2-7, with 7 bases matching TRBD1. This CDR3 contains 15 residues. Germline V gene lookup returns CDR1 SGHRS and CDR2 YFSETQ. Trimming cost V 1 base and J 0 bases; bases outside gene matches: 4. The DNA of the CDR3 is TGCGCCAGCAGCTTGTCGAGGGACAGCTCCTACGAGCAGTACTTC. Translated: CASSLSRDSSYEQYF. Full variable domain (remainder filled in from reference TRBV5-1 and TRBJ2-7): KAGVTQTPRYLIKTRGQQVTLSCSPISGHRSVSWYQQTPGQGLQFLFEYFSETQRNKGNFPGRFSGRQFSNSRSEMNVSTLELGDSALYLCASSLSRDSSYEQYFGPGTRLTVT.

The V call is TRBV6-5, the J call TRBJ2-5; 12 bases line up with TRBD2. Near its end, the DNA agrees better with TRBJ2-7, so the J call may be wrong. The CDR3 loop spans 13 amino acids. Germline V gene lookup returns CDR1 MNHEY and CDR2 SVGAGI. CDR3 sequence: CATRTSGAYEQYF. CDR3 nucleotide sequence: TGTGCCACCAGGACTAGCGGGGCCTACGAGCAGTACTTC.

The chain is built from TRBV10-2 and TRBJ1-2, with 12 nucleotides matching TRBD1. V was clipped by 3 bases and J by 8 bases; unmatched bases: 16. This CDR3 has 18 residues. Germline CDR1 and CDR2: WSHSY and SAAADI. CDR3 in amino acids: CASSDIFLYGTGGSGYTF. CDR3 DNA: TGCGCCAGCAGTGATATATTCCTTTACGGGACAGGGGGCTCGGGCTACACCTTC.

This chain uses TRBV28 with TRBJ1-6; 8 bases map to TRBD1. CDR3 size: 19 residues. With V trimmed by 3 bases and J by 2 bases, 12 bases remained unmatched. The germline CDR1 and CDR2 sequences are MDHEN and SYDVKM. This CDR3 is CASSFWSRGRGAYNSPLHF. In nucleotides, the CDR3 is TGTGCCAGCAGTTTCTGGTCCAGGGGGCGCGGAGCCTATAATTCACCCCTCCACTTT.

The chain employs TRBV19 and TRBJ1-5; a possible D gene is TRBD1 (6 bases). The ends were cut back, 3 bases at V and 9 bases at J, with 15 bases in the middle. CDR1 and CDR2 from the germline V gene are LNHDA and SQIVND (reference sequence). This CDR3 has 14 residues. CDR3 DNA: TGTGCCAGTAGTATCGGAGGGCGGGGGCGGCCCCAGCATTTT. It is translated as CASSIGGRGRPQHF.

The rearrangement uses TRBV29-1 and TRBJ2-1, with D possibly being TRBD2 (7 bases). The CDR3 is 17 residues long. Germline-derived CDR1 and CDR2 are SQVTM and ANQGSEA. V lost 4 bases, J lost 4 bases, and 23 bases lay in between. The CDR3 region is CSVGYREGGGIYNEQFF. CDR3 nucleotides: TGCAGCGTTGGTTACAGGGAAGGGGGAGGGATATACAATGAGCAGTTCTTC.

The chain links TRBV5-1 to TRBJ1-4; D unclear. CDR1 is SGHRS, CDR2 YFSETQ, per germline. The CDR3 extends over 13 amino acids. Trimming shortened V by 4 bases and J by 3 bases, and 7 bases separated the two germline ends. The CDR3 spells CASSPGSNEKLFF. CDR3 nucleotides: TGCGCCAGCAGCCCGGGATCTAATGAAAAACTGTTTTTT.

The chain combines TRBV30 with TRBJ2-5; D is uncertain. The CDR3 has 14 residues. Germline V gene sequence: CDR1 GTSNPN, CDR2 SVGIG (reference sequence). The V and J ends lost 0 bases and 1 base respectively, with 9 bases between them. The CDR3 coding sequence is TGTGCCTGGAGTGTACATCCAGGCCAAGAGACCCAGTACTTC. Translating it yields CAWSVHPGQETQYF. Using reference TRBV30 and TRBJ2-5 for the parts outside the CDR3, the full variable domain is SQTIHQWPATLVQPVGSPLSLECTVEGTSNPNLYWYRQAAGRGLQLLFYSVGIGQISSEVPQNLSASRPQDRQFILSSKKLLLSDSGFYLCAWSVHPGQETQYFGPGTRLLVL.

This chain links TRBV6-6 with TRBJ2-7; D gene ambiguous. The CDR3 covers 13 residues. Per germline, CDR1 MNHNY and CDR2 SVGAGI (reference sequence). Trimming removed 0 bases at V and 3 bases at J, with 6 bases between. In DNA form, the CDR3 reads TGTGCCAGCAGTTACTCTACGGGCTACGAGCAGTACTTC. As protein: CASSYSTGYEQYF.

The CDR3: CSASLVYGYTF. The CDR3 DNA follows: TGCAGTGCTAGTCTCGTCTATGGCTACACCTTC. The chain couples TRBV20-1 to TRBJ1-2; D gene unclear. Germline CDR1 reads DFQATT; CDR2 reads SNEGSKA (reference sequence). The CDR3 consists of 11 residues. The germline V and J ends were trimmed by 3 bases and 4 bases, with 6 bases remaining between them.

The CDR3 sequence is CASSQGGVGLLTGEKLFF. The DNA for the CDR3 is TGCGCCAGCAGCCAAGGCGGGGTAGGGTTGCTGACGGGAGAAAAACTGTTTTTT. J is TRBJ1-4 and V is TRBV4-1; D gene unclear. The CDR3 extends over 18 amino acids. V was clipped by 1 base and J by 8 bases, with 23 bases between them. The germline gives CDR1 MGHRA, CDR2 YSYEKL.

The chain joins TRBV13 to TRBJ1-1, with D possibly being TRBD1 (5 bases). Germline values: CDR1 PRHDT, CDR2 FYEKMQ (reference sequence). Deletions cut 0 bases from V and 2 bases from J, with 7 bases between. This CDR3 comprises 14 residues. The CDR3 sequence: CASSLGGGNTEAFF. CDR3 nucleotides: TGTGCCAGCAGCTTAGGGGGGGGAAACACTGAAGCTTTCTTT.

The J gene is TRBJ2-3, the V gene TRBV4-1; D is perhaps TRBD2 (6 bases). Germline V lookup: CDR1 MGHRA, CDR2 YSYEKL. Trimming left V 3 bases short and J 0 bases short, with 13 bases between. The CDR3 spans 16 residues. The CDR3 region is CASSQAPGRSTDTQYF. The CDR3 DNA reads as TGCGCCAGCAGCCAGGCACCCGGGAGAAGCACAGATACGCAGTATTTT.